These 27 T cell receptor beta chains originate from one sample sequenced in a study of blood T cells in healthy people across ages. A second PCR of roughly 7 to 11 cycles used a sample-barcoded 5' primer and a J-beta primer mix. TCRdb called the 5' RACE reads again in MiXCR, with one record for every CDR3 protein. Of 450,000 to 600,000 distinct CDR3 sequences detected, over 25% appear once; the ten largest clones hold about 3.3%. The same specimen was also included in a second study, on T cells of mothers and their children.

The sample comprised blood. The receptor set was obtained from a boy aged 2-15 years in good health.

This chain connects TRBV4-1 to TRBJ1-2, with 7 bases matching TRBD1. Trimming took 3 bases from V and 2 from J; bases not matched to a gene: 9. Germline V gene sequence: CDR1 MGHRA, CDR2 YSYEKL. The CDR3 is 16 residues long. CDR3 bases: TGCGCCAGCAGCCAGGGTCTACGGGACAGCAACTATGGCTACACCTTC. This sequence encodes CASSQGLRDSNYGYTF.

This clonotype occurred a few times. V is TRBV6-1 and J is TRBJ2-5; D uncertain. This CDR3 contains 12 residues. Germline CDR1 is MNHNS and CDR2 is SASEGT. V lost 7 bases and J lost 4, with 10 bases in between. CDR3 protein: CASTGSVETQYF. The CDR3, as DNA: TGTGCCAGCACCGGTTCGGTAGAGACCCAGTACTTC.

The chain joins TRBV5-8 to TRBJ2-6, with D perhaps TRBD2 (5 bases). Germline CDR1 SGHTS, CDR2 YDEGEE. The CDR3 length is 17 residues. V was clipped by 5 bases and J by 0 bases, with 15 bases between them. This CDR3 reads CASRLRDPYSGANVLTF. CDR3 in DNA: TGTGCCAGCAGACTCCGGGATCCTTACTCTGGGGCCAACGTCCTGACTTTC.

V usage is TRBV21-1 and J usage is TRBJ2-4; TRBD2 is the table's D call and was not checked against the DNA. TRBV21-1 is flagged as a pseudogene. The CDR3 extends over 15 amino acids. This chain's CDR3 is CASSCRRGAGNIQYF. As DNA, the CDR3 is TGTGCCAGCAGCTGTCGGCGGGGGGCAGGAAACATTCAGTACTTC.

This rearrangement joins TRBV20-1 to TRBJ1-2; a possible D gene is TRBD1 (5 bases). Trimming left V 5 bases short and J 3 bases short, with 13 bases between. The germline V gene has CDR1 DFQATT and CDR2 SNEGSKA (reference sequence). This CDR3 comprises 13 residues. The CDR3 loop reads CSASRDGDYGYTF. The DNA of the CDR3 is TGCAGTGCTTCCCGGGACGGGGACTATGGCTACACCTTC.

This clonotype was detected a few times. V is TRBV20-1 and J is TRBJ1-2; D remains unclear. Germline loops: CDR1 DFQATT, CDR2 SNEGSKA (reference sequence). V gave up 7 bases and J gave up 5 bases, with 8 bases separating them. The CDR3 is 10 residues long. CDR3 in amino acids: CSVEGYGYTF. Written as DNA, the CDR3 is TGCAGTGTGGAGGGATATGGCTACACCTTC.

This clonotype was picked up a small number of times. The rearrangement uses TRBV9 and TRBJ2-5, with D hard to call. The DNA end favors TRBJ2-7, so the J call may be wrong. Germline V gives CDR1 SGDLS, CDR2 YYNGEE. The CDR3 extends over 15 amino acids. The CDR3 DNA reads TGTGCCAGCAGCCCCTCCTGGGTAGCCGGTTACGAGCAGTACTTC. The encoded protein is CASSPSWVAGYEQYF.

The sample holds a few counts of this clonotype. The chain recombines TRBV6-2 or TRBV6-3 with TRBJ2-5; TRBD1 matches at 7 bases. CDR1 and CDR2 (germline): MNHEY, SVGEGT. The CDR3 totals 15 residues. V lost 6 bases, J lost 3 bases, and 10 bases stayed unmatched. CDR3 coding DNA: TGTGCCAGCAGACCCCCCGGGCAGGGGGAAGAGACCCAGTACTTC. Translation: CASRPPGQGEETQYF.

This clonotype appeared a few times. V is TRBV3-1 and J is TRBJ1-1; 7 nucleotides match TRBD1. The CDR3 extends over 14 amino acids. CDR1 and CDR2 from the germline V gene are LGHDT and YNNKEL (reference sequence). Unmatched junction bases numbered 2, after V lost 4 bases and J lost 0 bases. CDR3 amino acids: CASSRGGVNTEAFF. The DNA of the CDR3 is TGTGCCAGCAGCCGAGGGGGCGTGAACACTGAAGCTTTCTTT.

This clonotype appeared many times. This chain uses TRBV7-8 with TRBJ2-7, with a weak D call TRBD1 (6 bases). The CDR3 totals 15 residues. The germline gives CDR1 SGHVS, CDR2 FQNEAQ. V was cut by 5 bases and J by 3 bases, with 17 bases left in between. In DNA form, the CDR3 reads TGTGCCAGCAGCCCAAGGTCTGGGGGCGGCTACGAGCAGTACTTC. As protein: CASSPRSGGGYEQYF.

This clonotype came up once. The CDR3 loop is CASSLAQGGPYNEQFF. The CDR3 bases are TGCGCCAGCAGCTTGGCGCAGGGGGGGCCTTACAATGAGCAGTTCTTC. The chain uses TRBV5-1 and TRBJ2-1; D may correspond to TRBD1 or TRBD2 (7 bases each). Germline V CDR1 and CDR2: SGHRS, YFSETQ. Trimming shortened V by 0 bases and J by 4 bases, and 14 bases separated the two germline ends. The CDR3 has 16 residues.

This clonotype was counted a few times. The chain couples TRBV29-1 to TRBJ2-3, with 7 bases matching TRBD2. This CDR3 has 14 amino acids. V lost 4 bases, J lost 1 base, and 5 bases stayed unmatched. Germline V CDR1 and CDR2: SQVTM, ANQGSEA. The CDR3 loop reads CSVAVLAGTDTQYF. The CDR3 DNA is TGCAGCGTTGCAGTGCTAGCGGGCACAGATACGCAGTATTTT.

V usage is TRBV6-1 and J usage is TRBJ2-2, with D tentatively TRBD2 (7 bases). This CDR3 is built from 16 residues. Germline loops: CDR1 MNHNS, CDR2 SASEGT. Trimming cost V 7 bases and J 5 bases, with 20 bases left between them. The CDR3 region is CASTTRGAGRTGELFF. The CDR3 DNA sequence: TGTGCCAGCACAACCCGGGGGGCAGGGCGAACCGGGGAGCTGTTTTTT.

This clonotype was detected a few times. The chain recombines TRBV4-2 with TRBJ2-3; no firm D call. V lost 1 base, J lost 7 bases, and 9 bases lay in between. The CDR3 loop spans 13 amino acids. Germline V gene data show CDR1 as LGHNA and CDR2 as YNFKEQ. The CDR3 sequence: CASSQGSSYTQYF. The CDR3 DNA sequence: TGTGCCAGCAGCCAAGGTAGTTCGTATACGCAGTATTTT.

This clonotype was counted between two and nine times. This chain connects TRBV9 to TRBJ1-1, with D possibly being TRBD1 (5 bases). Germline V gives CDR1 SGDLS, CDR2 YYNGEE. Deletions cut 4 bases from V and 1 base from J, with 11 bases between. The CDR3 loop spans 14 amino acids. The CDR3 nucleotides read TGTGCCAGCAGCCAAGGGGTGGGGAACACTGAAGCTTTCTTT. This gives the protein CASSQGVGNTEAFF. The full variable domain, completed using reference TRBV9 and TRBJ1-1, is DSGVTQTPKHLITATGQRVTLRCSPRSGDLSVYWYQQSLDQGLQFLIQYYNGEERAKGNILERFSAQQFPDLHSELNLSSLELGDSALYFCASSQGVGNTEAFFGQGTRLTVV.

This clonotype was detected a few times. The chain couples TRBV12-3 or TRBV12-4 to TRBJ2-3; tentatively, D is TRBD1 (5 bases). V was pared by 8 bases and J by 1 base, with 10 bases between. The CDR3 has 13 amino acids. In nucleotides, the CDR3 is TGTGCCAGCCAGACAGCTCGCACAGATACGCAGTATTTT. This translates into CASQTARTDTQYF.

This chain uses TRBV19 with TRBJ2-7; D possibly corresponds to TRBD2 (5 bases). Germline V gene sequence: CDR1 LNHDA, CDR2 SQIVND (reference sequence). The CDR3 consists of 14 residues. Trimming pared 1 base from V and 5 bases from J, leaving 12 bases between. In DNA form, the CDR3 reads TGTGCCAGTAGTATAGCTGGGAGTGCCCACGAGCAGTACTTC. This encodes CASSIAGSAHEQYF. Based on the CDR3 plus reference TRBV19 and TRBJ2-7, the full variable domain is DGGITQSPKYLFRKEGQNVTLSCEQNLNHDAMYWYRQDPGQGLRLIYYSQIVNDFQKGDIAEGYSVSREKKESFPLTVTSAQKNPTAFYLCASSIAGSAHEQYFGPGTRLTVT.

The CDR3 DNA is TGTGCCAGCAGTTCTAATCTACAGGGGTCCGAGCAGTACTTC. Translating it yields CASSSNLQGSEQYF. The chain recombines TRBV27 with TRBJ2-7, with TRBD1 matching over 7 bases. Germline V gives CDR1 MNHEY, CDR2 SMNVEV (reference sequence). The CDR3 runs 14 residues. Unmatched junction bases numbered 9, after V lost 4 bases and J lost 6 bases.

This sequence joins TRBV20-1 and TRBJ1-1; TRBD1 aligns across 7 bases. Germline V lookup: CDR1 DFQATT, CDR2 SNEGSKA (reference sequence). The J segment lost 1 base and the V segment lost 6 bases, leaving 8 bases of the junction unmatched. This CDR3 has 14 amino acids. The CDR3 region has the DNA TGCAGTGCCTTGGGACAGCTCCAGAACACTGAAGCTTTCTTT. Translating it yields CSALGQLQNTEAFF.

Details on this clonotype: Relative to the germline gene, one junction end is altered; a read error may explain this. The V call is TRBV7-6, the J call TRBJ2-7; D remains ambiguous. In germline, CDR1 is SGHVS, CDR2 FNYEAQ. This CDR3 contains 13 residues. CDR3 bases: TGTGCCAGCAGCTTAGGGCCAGAAGGCGAGCAGTGCTTC. Its protein product is CASSLGPEGEQCF.

This clonotype was seen more than once but under ten times. The gene calls are TRBV7-9 and TRBJ1-3; D gene unclear. Per the germline V gene, CDR1 is SEHNR and CDR2 is FQNEAQ (reference sequence). V was pared by 0 bases and J by 6 bases, with 3 bases between. This CDR3 has 12 residues. As DNA, the CDR3 is TGTGCCAGCAGCTTAGCGGTAAACACCATATATTTT. Its translation is CASSLAVNTIYF.

This clonotype was counted only a few times. The rearrangement uses TRBV20-1 and TRBJ1-3; D not certain. The CDR3 runs to 12 residues. V shed 6 bases and J shed 4 bases, with 10 bases lying between them. Germline V gene sequence: CDR1 DFQATT, CDR2 SNEGSKA (reference sequence). The CDR3 DNA reads as TGCAGTGCCGGAGCCTCAGGAAACACCATATATTTT. This translates into CSAGASGNTIYF.

This chain links TRBV7-8 with TRBJ2-2; 12 bases line up with TRBD2. V shed 5 bases, J shed 8 bases, and the junction held 3 bases outside the gene matches. The CDR3 is 14 residues long. Germline CDR1 and CDR2: SGHVS and FQNEAQ. The CDR3 is CASSTLAGGGELFF. CDR3 DNA: TGTGCCAGCAGCACCCTAGCGGGAGGGGGGGAGCTGTTTTTT.

This rearrangement joins TRBV6-6 to TRBJ2-5, with D possibly matching TRBD1 (6 bases). The germline CDR1 and CDR2 sequences are MNHNY and SVGAGI (reference sequence). Trimming left V 6 bases short and J 0 bases short, with 14 bases between. The CDR3 contains 15 residues. CDR3 amino acids: CASRSTTGYQETQYF. For the CDR3, the DNA is TGTGCCAGCAGATCTACTACAGGGTACCAAGAGACCCAGTACTTC.

The chain carries TRBV7-9 and TRBJ2-5; possibly TRBD2 for D (6 bases). V gave up 8 bases and J gave up 2 bases, with 9 bases separating them. The CDR3 loop spans 12 amino acids. The germline V gene encodes CDR1 SEHNR and CDR2 FQNEAQ (reference sequence). The CDR3 DNA is TGTGCCAGCGGGGACTGGCAAGAGACCCAGTACTTC. This encodes CASGDWQETQYF.

The V gene is TRBV7-2, the J gene TRBJ2-1; TRBD2 matches 8 bases. Looked up from germline, CDR1 is SGHTA and CDR2 is FQGNSA. This CDR3 is built from 14 residues. Losses at the gene ends were 3 bases for V and 6 bases for J; bases not matched to a gene: 4. The chain's CDR3 is CASSFSGIRNEQFF. Here the CDR3 DNA reads TGTGCCAGCAGCTTTAGCGGGATCCGCAATGAGCAGTTCTTC. Filled out from reference TRBV7-2 and TRBJ2-1, the complete variable domain reads GAGVSQSPSNKVTEKGKDVELRCDPISGHTALYWYRQSLGQGLEFLIYFQGNSAPDKSGLPSDRFSAERTGGSVSTLTIQRTQQEDSAVYLCASSFSGIRNEQFFGPGTRLTVL.

The gene calls are TRBV28 and TRBJ2-5, with 10 bases identical to TRBD2. The DNA end lines up better with TRBJ2-7; the J call may be wrong. Germline V CDR1 and CDR2: MDHEN, SYDVKM. This CDR3 has 15 amino acids. The CDR3, as DNA: TGTGCCAGCAGTTTATGGGCTAGCGGGGGCCACGAGCAGTACTTC. Amino acid sequence: CASSLWASGGHEQYF.